This T cell receptor (beta chain) was sequenced during a study of cytomegalovirus exposure and HLA in healthy donors. On the study more broadly: A prior analysis found roughly 100 million unique TCR beta sequences from around 180 million T cells.

Use of 60 Vbeta and 13 Jbeta primers characterized the PCR. Clones were read by immunoSEQ multiplex PCR, and TCRdb kept only the in-frame ones, dropping some. Of around 150,000 clones listed, around 83% are singletons. Healthy bone marrow donors made up the cohort. The CDR3 is 15 residues long. The junction had 7 bases not matched to a gene; V was cut back by 4 bases and J by 6 bases. Germline V CDR1 and CDR2: MNHEY, SVGAGI. This chain connects TRBV6-5 to TRBJ2-2; 8 bases fit TRBD1. Input material: PBMCs. This TCR was recovered from a male donor in good health and CMV-seropositive. CDR3 sequence: CASSSGGAKSGELFF. The CDR3, as DNA: TGTGCCAGCAGTTCAGGGGGCGCGAAGTCCGGGGAGCTGTTTTTT.